Listed here are 5 T cell receptor beta chains from one sample, sequenced in a study of CD8+ T cells in alopecia areata. It was cDNA, reverse transcribed from extracted RNA, that served as the sequencing template. The data were produced by immunoSEQ multiplex PCR, yet TCRdb's version contains in-frame clones alone and is incomplete. This table holds 110,000 or so clones, less than 70% found once. Treatment reported: oral pan-JAK inhibitor, 5-10 mg twice daily. This specimen consisted of CD4+ T cells sorted from blood, obtained at week 24, from a patient treated with tofacitinib. The receptor source for this set is a human donor with alopecia areata.

This clone was seen a few times. The V gene is TRBV6-1, the J gene TRBJ2-5, with a possible D match to TRBD1 (5 bases). The length of the CDR3 is 14 residues. Trimming removed 8 bases from V and 3 bases from J, with 16 bases in between. Germline V gene lookup returns CDR1 MNHNS and CDR2 SASEGT. The CDR3 DNA sequence: TGTGCCAGCGACAGCTATCCATGGGAAGAGACCCAGTACTTC. The encoded protein is CASDSYPWEETQYF.

V usage is TRBV7-2 and J usage is TRBJ1-1, with unresolved D. This CDR3 comprises 15 residues. Between the trimmed V and J ends, which lost 0 bases and 1 base, there was a span of 9 bases. Germline V gives CDR1 SGHTA, CDR2 FQGNSA. The chain's CDR3 is CASSLAWVENTEAFF. The CDR3 DNA sequence: TGTGCCAGCAGCTTAGCGTGGGTAGAGAACACTGAAGCTTTCTTT.

J is TRBJ1-5 and V is TRBV12-5; D gene uncertain. V gave up 1 base and J gave up 11 bases, with 6 bases separating them. The CDR3 is made up of 11 amino acids. Germline V gives CDR1 LGHNT, CDR2 FRNRAP. CDR3 region: CASGLGRAQHF. CDR3 sequence (DNA): TGTGCTAGTGGTTTGGGGAGGGCCCAGCATTTT. The full variable domain, its missing parts supplied by reference TRBV12-5 and TRBJ1-5, is DARVTQTPRHKVTEMGQEVTMRCQPILGHNTVFWYRQTMMQGLELLAYFRNRAPLDDSGMPKDRFSAEMPDATLATLKIQPSEPRDSAVYFCASGLGRAQHFGDGTRLSIL.

The chain couples TRBV6-5 to TRBJ1-1, with TRBD1 matching 7 bases. The ends lost 4 bases at V and 0 bases at J; junction bases unmatched: 5. Germline CDR1 and CDR2: MNHEY and SVGAGI. The CDR3 runs to 15 residues. CDR3 nucleotides: TGTGCCAGCAGTTTCCCGGGACAGTTGAACACTGAAGCTTTCTTT. It is translated as CASSFPGQLNTEAFF.

The chain employs TRBV30 and TRBJ1-1; no clear D gene. The germline V gene has CDR1 GTSNPN and CDR2 SVGIG (reference sequence). The germline V and J ends were trimmed by 0 bases and 11 bases, with 10 bases remaining between them. This CDR3 region has 11 residues. The CDR3 spells CAWSVSGGAFF. In DNA form, the CDR3 reads TGTGCCTGGAGTGTATCGGGTGGTGCTTTCTTT.